The clone carrying this T cell receptor (beta chain) appeared a few times. This sample stems from a study of T-cell reconstitution after alpha-beta-depleted transplantation in children. Unique molecular identifiers were built into the TCRbeta library. In TCRdb, the PCR reads were re-called with MiXCR into one record per CDR3 protein. The sample records some 400,000 distinct CDR3 sequences, roughly 22% being singletons. Germline V lookup: CDR1 SGHRS, CDR2 YFSETQ. The CDR3 runs 14 residues. V was pared by 1 base and J by 2 bases, with 8 bases between. Source: PBMCs from the stem cell graft donor, taken from the stem cell graft. The source of this sequence is a human donor who donated a stem cell graft to a child with acute myeloid leukemia. The genes are TRBV5-1 and TRBJ2-3; no reliable D call. CDR3 DNA: TGCGCCAGCAGCTTGACACTGTTCACAGATACGCAGTATTTT. Translated, it gives CASSLTLFTDTQYF. The full variable domain, rest sourced from reference TRBV5-1 and TRBJ2-3, is KAGVTQTPRYLIKTRGQQVTLSCSPISGHRSVSWYQQTPGQGLQFLFEYFSETQRNKGNFPGRFSGRQFSNSRSEMNVSTLELGDSALYLCASSLTLFTDTQYFGPGTRLTVL.